This entry describes one T cell receptor beta chain. The sample originates from a study of patients and donors after allogeneic stem cell transplantation. TCRdb re-analysed the RT-PCR reads in MiXCR, keeping a single row per CDR3 protein. Among over 400,000 distinct CDR3 sequences listed, 16% were seen once. Deletions cut 0 bases from V and 1 base from J, with 11 bases between. The CDR3 contains 16 residues. Per the germline V gene, CDR1 is MNHEY and CDR2 is SVGAGI. This sequence was found in a human donor who was either an allogeneic HSCT recipient or a stem cell or donor lymphocyte infusion donor (not recorded which). It is not recorded whose cells these are; they may come from a transplant donor. Source material: blood, either unsorted or a sorted T cell fraction (not recorded which). The chain has TRBV6-5 and TRBJ2-3, with a possible D match to TRBD1 (5 bases). The CDR3 coding sequence is TGTGCCAGCAGTTACTCGTCTGGGGCGCGCACAGATACGCAGTATTTT. Encoded protein: CASSYSSGARTDTQYF.